Each of the 16 T cell receptor beta chains below was sequenced from the same sample in a study of tumor-infiltrating lymphocytes in primary liver carcinoma. Starting material for RNA and DNA co-extraction consisted of roughly 20-34 mg of unsorted bulk tissue. Researchers generated TCR beta cDNA from about 500 ng of total RNA, relying on a constant-region primer. Modified slightly, ARM-PCR produced TCR beta libraries over three nested multiplex PCR rounds. PCR rounds one and two used TRBV1-TRBV30 forward primers with a C-beta reverse primer for roughly 9 cycles each. Each CDR3 protein gets one entry after TCRdb re-called the multiplex PCR reads with MiXCR. The sample lists about 200,000 distinct CDR3 sequences, 70% to 90% occurring once. The sample was tumor tissue from primary liver carcinoma. These receptor sequences come from a man between 35 and 55 years old with primary liver carcinoma and hepatitis B virus infection.

As to this clonotype: A junction boundary mismatches the germline segment, possibly from a read error. The gene calls are TRBV29-1 and TRBJ2-3, with D maybe TRBD2 (6 bases). The germline V gene encodes CDR1 SQVTM and CDR2 ANQGSEA. CDR3 length: 15 residues. The CDR3 reads CSVEGGAGFTDAQYF. CDR3 bases: TGCAGCGTTGAGGGCGGGGCAGGCTTCACAGATGCGCAGTATTTT.

Turning to this clonotype: A read error may produce the germline difference seen at one junction end. The rearrangement joins TRBV12-3 or TRBV12-4 to TRBJ2-6, with 11 bases aligning to TRBD1. The CDR3 has 17 residues. In DNA, the CDR3 is TGTGCCGGCAGTTTCGGACAGGGGGCGCAGAGGGCCAACGTCCTGACTTTC. Protein product: CAGSFGQGAQRANVLTF.

Note on this clonotype: Being one base from a much bigger clone, this may be a read error. The chain recombines TRBV5-1 with TRBJ2-3; weak D call: TRBD1 (6 bases). Per the germline V gene, CDR1 is SGHRS and CDR2 is YFSETQ. The CDR3 sequence is 14 residues long. The CDR3 sequence: CASNGLGTTDTHYF. For the CDR3, the DNA is TGCGCCAGCAACGGGTTGGGGACAACAGATACGCATTATTTT.

This clonotype was detected many times. This chain joins TRBV4-1 and TRBJ2-7; possibly TRBD1 or TRBD2 for D (6 bases each). This CDR3 contains 12 residues. CDR1 is MGHRA, CDR2 YSYEKL, per germline. Between the trimmed V and J ends, which lost 5 bases and 5 bases, there was a span of 10 bases. Here the CDR3 reads CASSSRGDEQYF. The CDR3 coding sequence is TGCGCCAGCAGCTCAAGGGGGGACGAGCAGTACTTC.

Points on this clonotype: The CDR3 ends on some other residue instead of the conserved phenylalanine or tryptophan, so this is likely a read error. V usage is TRBV12-3 or TRBV12-4 and J usage is TRBJ2-1, with D possibly being TRBD2 (6 bases). V dropped 3 bases and J dropped 5 bases, with 17 bases sitting between them. This CDR3 has 16 amino acids. CDR3: CASSFSPAGGNNEQFL. The CDR3 DNA reads TGTGCCAGCAGTTTCAGTCCAGCGGGCGGCAACAATGAGCAGTTCTTA.

The chain couples TRBV5-4 to TRBJ1-2; the match to TRBD1 covers 8 bases. Germline CDR1 and CDR2: SGHNT and YYREEE (reference sequence). J gave up 2 bases and V 6 bases, and 12 bases lay outside the gene matches. The CDR3 runs 16 residues. CDR3 sequence reads: CASIPGQAAQNYGYTF. The CDR3 region has the DNA TGTGCCAGCATCCCGGGACAGGCGGCGCAGAACTATGGCTACACCTTC.

Of note for this clonotype: This sequence may be a read error, since a much larger clone differs from it by one base. The rearrangement uses TRBV28 and TRBJ1-2; D is undetermined. Germline V CDR1 and CDR2: MDHEN, SYDVKM. V lost 5 bases, J lost 3 bases, and 10 bases lay in between. The CDR3 is made up of 13 amino acids. Here the CDR3 DNA reads TGTGCCAGCAGTCCCGGACGGGACTATGGCTACACCTTC. This sequence encodes CASSPGRDYGYTF.

In the case of this clonotype: An end of the junction differs from the germline gene, which may be a read error. Here the CDR3 reads CASSYSIGGGNEPFF. CDR3 in DNA: TGTGCCAGCAGTTACTCGATTGGGGGCGGAAATGAACCTTTCTTT. The chain recombines TRBV6-5 with TRBJ1-1, with D tentatively TRBD1 (6 bases). In germline, CDR1 is MNHEY, CDR2 SVGAGI. This CDR3 is 15 amino acids long.

V and J are TRBV6-2 or TRBV6-3 and TRBJ2-7, with D possibly TRBD2 on 5 matching bases. Trimming cost V 5 bases and J 0 bases, with 17 bases left between them. This CDR3 comprises 16 residues. The germline gives CDR1 MNHEY, CDR2 SVGEGT. CDR3 sequence: CASSTRRSRSSYEQYF. In DNA, the CDR3 is TGTGCCAGCAGTACTAGGCGGAGCCGCAGCTCCTACGAGCAGTACTTC.

This chain links TRBV6-2 or TRBV6-3 with TRBJ2-7; 8 bases line up with TRBD2. From germline, CDR1 is MNHEY and CDR2 SVGEGT. The CDR3 length is 16 residues. In DNA, the CDR3 is TGTGACAACAGTTACTTAGCGGGGAGGAACACCTACGAGCAGTACTTC. It codes for CDNSYLAGRNTYEQYF.

The chain is built from TRBV11-2 and TRBJ2-1, with unresolved D. Germline-derived CDR1 and CDR2 are SGHAT and FQNNGV. The CDR3 is 17 residues long. Trimming took off 2 bases at V and 3 bases at J, with 17 bases between the two ends. The chain's CDR3 is CASSLIGPSSYYNEQFF. CDR3 DNA sequence: TGTGCCAGCAGCTTAATCGGTCCCTCGAGCTACTACAATGAGCAGTTCTTC.

On this clonotype itself: Lacking the conserved final phenylalanine or tryptophan, this CDR3 likely reflects a read error. The chain is built from TRBV11-2 and TRBJ2-7; 10 bases are a match to TRBD2. The CDR3 length is 16 residues. The germline V gene has CDR1 SGHAT and CDR2 FQNNGV. V gave up 3 bases and J gave up 0 bases; unmatched junction bases: 5. The CDR3 DNA reads as TGTGCCAGCAGCTTGCGGACTAGCGGCGTCTCCTACGAGCAGTACTTA. Protein: CASSLRTSGVSYEQYL.

To note about this clonotype: The junction departs from the called germline gene at one end, perhaps through a read error. V and J are TRBV6-1 and TRBJ2-3; D is unresolved. The V gene's germline CDR1 is MNHNS and CDR2 SASEGT. The CDR3 sequence is 14 residues long. CDR3 DNA: TGTGCCAGCAGTTTACCCCTCGCGGCAGATACGCAATATTTT. Amino acid sequence: CASSLPLAADTQYF.

The genes are TRBV2 and TRBJ1-1; no firm D call. The CDR3 extends over 13 amino acids. CDR1 is SNHLY and CDR2 is FYNNEI in the germline V gene. V lost 6 bases and J 0 bases, leaving 8 bases between the germline ends. CDR3 residues: CASSKNMNTEAFF. The CDR3 DNA follows: TGTGCCAGCAGCAAGAACATGAACACTGAAGCTTTCTTT. The entire variable domain, with the rest obtained from reference TRBV2 and TRBJ1-1, is as follows: EPEVTQTPSHQVTQMGQEVILRCVPISNHLYFYWYRQILGQKVEFLVSFYNNEISEKSEIFDDQFSVERPDGSNFTLKIRSTKLEDSAMYFCASSKNMNTEAFFGQGTRLTVV.

As for this clonotype: A read error may account for a junction end that differs from germline. V gene TRBV12-3 or TRBV12-4 combines with J gene TRBJ2-3; no clear D gene. The CDR3 extends over 15 amino acids. CDR3 bases: TGTGCCAGGAGTTCCGACTGTACTGTTGGGGATACGCAGTATTTT. Amino acids: CARSSDCTVGDTQYF.

At least ten counts were recorded for this clonotype. The rearrangement joins TRBV28 to TRBJ2-1, with D possibly being TRBD2 (7 bases). Germline CDR1 MDHEN, CDR2 SYDVKM. The CDR3 is 17 amino acids. Trimming removed 5 bases at V and 3 bases at J, with 20 bases between. The CDR3 DNA reads TGTGCCAGCAGTCAGGCGGAGGGGGGGGCAGTCTACAATGAGCAGTTCTTC. Translating gives CASSQAEGGAVYNEQFF.